A selection of T cell receptor beta chains follows, all from one sample in a study of CD4 T cells in relation to SARS-CoV-2 and coronaviruses. Assay used: immunoSEQ multiplex PCR; TCRdb lists only in-frame clones, some missing. This sample yields about 41,000 clones, of which roughly 84% are seen a single time; roughly 1.2% belongs to the top ten. These receptors' targets are unknown. Sample: naive CD4+ T cells from PBMCs, cultured in vitro. These receptors came from an adult with COVID-19. The CDR3 runs from the conserved cysteine through the conserved F or W. D genes are given only for firm matches. The size of a clone is reported for some rows only, either as once, few or many, or as a class for expanded clones.

D gene,V gene,J gene,clone size,CDR3 DNA,CDR3 protein
-,TRBV9,TRBJ1-2,-,TGTGCCAGCAGCGTAGAGCTTGGGATGTTGACAGATGGCTACACCTTC,CASSVELGMLTDGYTF
-,TRBV7-3,TRBJ2-7,-,TGTGCCAGCAGCTTAAGTCGGGGTTCCTACGAGCAGTACTTC,CASSLSRGSYEQYF
-,TRBV30,TRBJ1-2,-,TGTGCCTGGAGTGCCGGAGGGAGCTATTATGGCTACACCTTC,CAWSAGGSYYGYTF
TRBD1,TRBV2,TRBJ1-3,-,TGTGCCAGCAGTGGCGGGACAGCCACGAGCTCTGGAAACACCATATATTTT,CASSGGTATSSGNTIYF
-,TRBV4-1,TRBJ1-5,once,TGCGCCAGCAGCCAAAATACCCTCCGGGACAACAATCAGCCCCAGCATTTT,CASSQNTLRDNNQPQHF
-,TRBV21-1,TRBJ1-1,-,TGTGCCAGCAGCAAACGACCCGCGACAGGGGGCCTAGCTTTCTTT,CASSKRPATGGLAFF
-,TRBV6-5,TRBJ2-7,-,TGTGCCAGCAGCCGAGGACAGTTGAGCTCCTACGAGCAGTACTTC,CASSRGQLSSYEQYF
TRBD2,TRBV6-1,TRBJ2-3,-,TGTGCCAGCAGTGAAGCGTGGCGGGAGCCGGGCACAGATACGCAGTATTTT,CASSEAWREPGTDTQYF
TRBD2,TRBV9,TRBJ2-1,-,TGTGCCAGCAGCGTAAGCGGGAGGGCCTCAAATGAGCAGTTCTTC,CASSVSGRASNEQFF
-,TRBV5-6,TRBJ2-2,-,TGTGCCAGCAGCCCTCGGGGCCCGTCGGGCACCGGGGAGCTGTTTTTT,CASSPRGPSGTGELFF
TRBD2,TRBV9,TRBJ2-5,-,TGTGCCACTAACCGGGGGGGAATTTCGGAGACCCAGTACTTC,CATNRGGISETQYF
-,TRBV2,TRBJ2-3,-,TGTGCCAGCAGTGAAGTCGTGAGCACAGATACGCAGTATTTT,CASSEVVSTDTQYF
-,TRBV15,TRBJ1-1,-,TGTGCCACCAGCAGAGATGGTTGGGGTGTTGACACTGAAGCTTTCTTT,CATSRDGWGVDTEAFF
-,TRBV9,TRBJ1-6,-,TGTGCCAGCAGCGTAGGTGGGGAATCACCCCTCCACTTT,CASSVGGESPLHF
-,TRBV9,TRBJ2-5,-,TGTGCCAGCAGCGTAGCCCAGGGTAGTGTTGAGACCCAGTACTTC,CASSVAQGSVETQYF
-,TRBV18,TRBJ1-4,-,TGTGCCAGCTCACCAGATCGCGGGTCCCGTGGCGAAAAACTGTTTTTT,CASSPDRGSRGEKLFF
-,TRBV19,TRBJ1-1,-,TGTGCCAGTAGTATAGCGCAGTTTGCGTGGACTGAAGCTTTCTTT,CASSIAQFAWTEAFF
-,TRBV11-2,TRBJ2-1,-,TGTGCCAGCAGCCAGCCCCCTTTTGAGCAGTTCTTC,CASSQPPFEQFF
TRBD2,TRBV4-2,TRBJ2-2,-,TGTGCCAGCAGCCAGGGGGAGGGCGCAGTTTCTCGTGTTGAGCTGTTTTTT,CASSQGEGAVSRVELFF
-,TRBV10-2,TRBJ1-5,-,TGCGCCAGCAGTGCGATGGCCAGAGGCAATCAGCCCCAGCATTTT,CASSAMARGNQPQHF
-,TRBV9,TRBJ1-3,-,TGTGCCAGCAGCGTAGAAGCATCTGGAAACACCATATATTTT,CASSVEASGNTIYF
-,TRBV2,TRBJ2-7,-,TGTGCCAGCAGGTCTCGGGACACCGGCTACGAGCAGTACTTC,CASRSRDTGYEQYF
TRBD2,TRBV6-2/TRBV6-3,TRBJ2-3,once,TGTGCCAGCAGTTACTCAATCCGAGGGAGGGACGATACGCAGTATTTT,CASSYSIRGRDDTQYF
-,TRBV29-1,TRBJ1-4,once,TGCAGCGCCCAAACAGGGTCTGAAAAACTGTTTTTT,CSAQTGSEKLFF
TRBD2,TRBV10-3,TRBJ2-7,-,TGTGCCATCAGTGCGAAGGGCGGGAGGGCCGTCGAGCAGTACTTC,CAISAKGGRAVEQYF
TRBD1,TRBV7-2,TRBJ2-7,few,TGTGCCAGCAGCTTAGACGGGACAGGGTCACACGAGCAGTACTTC,CASSLDGTGSHEQYF
TRBD1,TRBV5-6,TRBJ1-2,-,TGTGCCAGCAGCAAGGCTAGACAGGGGGCGCAAGGCTACACCTTC,CASSKARQGAQGYTF
-,TRBV20-1,TRBJ1-2,-,TGCAGTGCTGAACAGGGCCGTGGCTACACCTTC,CSAEQGRGYTF
TRBD1,TRBV28,TRBJ1-2,-,TGTGCCAGCAGTCCGGAACCGGGACAGGGGGCCTATGGCTACACCTTC,CASSPEPGQGAYGYTF
-,TRBV25-1,TRBJ2-1,-,TGTGCCAGCAGTGAAAGCGAGACAGGAGCCTACAATGAGCAGTTCTTC,CASSESETGAYNEQFF
-,TRBV9,TRBJ1-1,-,TGTGCCAGCAGCGTATTGGGGATCGGGGAAGCTTTCTTT,CASSVLGIGEAFF
-,TRBV24-1,TRBJ1-2,-,TGTGCCACCAGTGATGGACCACGGGACGGCTCCTTTGGCTACACCTTC,CATSDGPRDGSFGYTF
TRBD1,TRBV5-4,TRBJ2-2,-,TGTGCCAGCAGCTTGTTAGGGGGACAGGGGGGCGCCGGGGAGCTGTTTTTT,CASSLLGGQGGAGELFF
-,TRBV6-5,TRBJ1-5,-,TGTGCCAGCAGTTACCAAGGGGGTCGCAATCAGCCCCAGCATTTT,CASSYQGGRNQPQHF
-,TRBV28,TRBJ2-7,-,TGTGCCAGCAGTTTATTGGAAAACGAGCAGTACTTC,CASSLLENEQYF
TRBD1,TRBV6-1,TRBJ2-4,-,TGTGCCAGCAGTGAAAAGTTTGGGACAGGGTCTGACATTCAGTACTTC,CASSEKFGTGSDIQYF
-,TRBV7-9,TRBJ2-3,once,TGTGTCAGCAGCTTAGCGGTAACCCAAACCACAGATACGCAGTATTTT,CVSSLAVTQTTDTQYF
TRBD2,TRBV6-2/TRBV6-3,TRBJ2-1,few,TGTGCCAGCAGTAGCGGGAGCTCCTACAATGAGCAGTTCTTC,CASSSGSSYNEQFF
-,TRBV2,TRBJ2-1,-,TGTGCCAGCAGTGATAGACGGATACTAAACAATGAGCAGTTCTTC,CASSDRRILNNEQFF
-,TRBV5-1,TRBJ2-1,-,TGCGCCAGCAGCTTGGAACTTAGCTCCTACAATGAGCAGTTCTTC,CASSLELSSYNEQFF
-,TRBV5-1,TRBJ1-1,few,TGCGCCAGCAGCTTGGGTTCGGAGATGTACACCGAAGCTTTCTTT,CASSLGSEMYTEAFF
-,TRBV19,TRBJ1-5,-,TGTGCCAGTAGTATCCCGGACGGGTTTAATCAGCCCCAGCATTTT,CASSIPDGFNQPQHF
-,TRBV5-4,TRBJ1-2,-,TGTGCCAGCAGCCTTCCGGCCAGAATCTATGGCTACACCTTC,CASSLPARIYGYTF
-,TRBV2,TRBJ2-3,-,TGTGCCAGCACCACAAGGAGGAGGAGCACAGATACGCAGTATTTT,CASTTRRRSTDTQYF
TRBD1,TRBV6-5,TRBJ2-3,-,TGTGCCAGCAGGGGACAGGGGTTATGGTCAGATACGCAGTATTTT,CASRGQGLWSDTQYF
-,TRBV9,TRBJ1-2,-,TGTGCCAGCAGCGTAGGAACCGAGGGGTGGAATGGCTACACCTTC,CASSVGTEGWNGYTF
TRBD2,TRBV7-2,TRBJ2-3,-,TGTGCCAGCAGCCAAAATAGCGGGAGGACAGATACGCAGTATTTT,CASSQNSGRTDTQYF
TRBD1,TRBV25-1,TRBJ2-7,-,TGTGCCAGCAGTGAATACGGGTCGGGGGACAGGGGGACCTACGAGCAGTACTTC,CASSEYGSGDRGTYEQYF
-,TRBV27,TRBJ1-1,-,TGTGCCAGCAGTTCCTCCACGGGGAGGACTGAAGCTTTCTTT,CASSSSTGRTEAFF
-,TRBV5-1,TRBJ2-1,-,TGCGCCAGCAGGCAGCTAGGGGATAGCCTCTACAATGAGCAGTTCTTC,CASRQLGDSLYNEQFF
-,TRBV11-2,TRBJ2-7,-,TGTGCCAGCAGCGCGGGACTGGAATACGAGCAGTACTTC,CASSAGLEYEQYF
-,TRBV18,TRBJ2-5,-,TGTGCCAGCTCACCCCAAGGGCTAGGGGAGACCCAGTACTTC,CASSPQGLGETQYF
-,TRBV5-1,TRBJ2-5,-,TGCGCCAGCGGATTGCGGCAGTTACAAGAGACCCAGTACTTC,CASGLRQLQETQYF
-,TRBV15,TRBJ2-3,-,TGTGCCACCAGCAGAGTCCCAGCCAGGGGAGGTGGAGATACGCAGTATTTT,CATSRVPARGGGDTQYF
-,TRBV5-1,TRBJ2-1,-,TGCGCCAGCAGCTTGCAATCAGGTGCCCAGTTCTTC,CASSLQSGAQFF
-,TRBV5-4,TRBJ2-3,-,TGTGCCAGCATCCCCGATGGCAGGAGCACAGATACGCAGTATTTT,CASIPDGRSTDTQYF
-,TRBV28,TRBJ1-2,-,TGTGCCAGCGGCCTCCCGCCGGGGGCTGGTGGCTACACCTTC,CASGLPPGAGGYTF
-,TRBV6-6,TRBJ2-1,few,TGTGCCAGCTTGGAGGGTGGCTATGAGCAGTTCTTC,CASLEGGYEQFF
-,TRBV7-2,TRBJ2-3,-,TGTGCCAGCAGCTTAAGGGGGGGAGCAGTAGATACGCAGTATTTT,CASSLRGGAVDTQYF
TRBD2,TRBV2,TRBJ2-3,-,TGTGCCAGCAGTGGGCTAGCGGGAGTGATCCCAGATACGCAGTATTTT,CASSGLAGVIPDTQYF